This T cell receptor beta chain comes out of a study of T cell repertoires in cytomegalovirus infection. Study information: Carrying CMV and the relevant HLA type showed in public TCR beta signatures. Study-wide findings and caveats: In two of eight donors, the top clonotype was HLA-C-restricted CMV-specific. The study identified carriers of CMV plus the relevant HLA from cumulative public TCR beta family frequency.

TCRdb reprocessed the reads via MiXCR and lists one record per CDR3 protein. The sample lists fewer than 250,000 distinct CDR3 sequences; around 12% were seen once. This clonotype appeared a few times. What it binds is not known. The CDR3 contains 16 residues. The germline gives CDR1 MDHEN, CDR2 SYDVKM. V gave up 2 bases and J gave up 0 bases, with 11 bases separating them. The J gene is TRBJ2-1, the V gene TRBV28; either TRBD1 or TRBD2 may fit D (5 bases each). The TCR sequence derives from a human donor in good health (CMV status not recorded). Some clones in this sample may be carry-over from other donors' samples. The sample was PBMCs. CDR3 in amino acids: CASSLGTLSSYNEQFF. DNA of the CDR3: TGTGCCAGCAGTTTAGGGACCTTGAGCTCCTACAATGAGCAGTTCTTC.